This T cell receptor (beta chain) was obtained from a study of cytomegalovirus exposure and HLA in healthy donors. As for the study in general: In a later analysis, the roughly 120 validation repertoires were reported to have used the same platform as the roughly 610 first-cohort repertoires. Study-level points and caveats: The classifier was said to identify cytomegalovirus status with high specificity and sensitivity. Through in vitro validation, a few CMV-associated chains were shown to be specific for CMV antigens.

As regards this clone: The antigen remains undetermined.

The protocol was immunoSEQ multiplex PCR, while the TCRdb copy is restricted to in-frame clones and leaves out a portion. Altogether tens of thousands of clones are present, roughly 94% being singletons, with the ten largest covering 0.55% to 0.65%. The CDR3 is 12 amino acids. The specimen was PBMCs. This sequence originates from a woman younger than 30 in good health and CMV-seronegative. The chain joins TRBV21-1 to TRBJ1-5; the table's D call TRBD1 went unverified against the DNA. TRBV21-1 constitutes a pseudogene. CDR3 nucleotides: TGTGCCTCATGTCATAGCAATCAGCCCCAGCATTTT. Its translation: CASCHSNQPQHF.